This TCR beta chain was identified during a study of CD8 T cells in Susac syndrome (dated by TCRdb to the late 2010s). For the wider study: Of the Susac syndrome patients who were sequenced, more than 5 had clinically active disease and eight or nine were in clinical remission. At blood withdrawal, Susac syndrome patients were either therapy-naive, taking corticosteroids (in some cases with IVIg as well), or taking IVIg alone. The study used repertoire sequencing to test whether antigen drove CD8+ T cell activation and differentiation in Susac syndrome. The research as a whole found: The number of individuals in the TCR sequencing and HLA analysis was recognized as being relatively small. The CD4+ T cell repertoire of patients with Susac syndrome showed no detectable clonal expansion.

Peripheral blood CD8+ and CD4+ T cells from healthy donors, Susac syndrome patients and multiple sclerosis patients were profiled by high-throughput TCR beta sequencing. The Susac syndrome patients fulfilled recently defined diagnostic criteria for definite or probable disease. Bulk CD8+ and CD4+ T cells were purified by magnetic negative isolation, while CD8+ TEMRA cells were enriched using FACS. Blood was collected in EDTA tubes and processed within 24 hours, with PBMCs isolated through density gradient centrifugation. PBMCs intended for TCR sequencing were frozen in liquid nitrogen and were later thawed in a 37 degrees C water bath. The sorted or isolated CD4+, CD8+ and CD8+ TEMRA cells reached a purity of at least 90%. A remark on this clonotype: Its antigen specificity is not known. There are no base qualities to consult, and no much larger clone falls within one base.

RNA was extracted using the RNeasy kit, and roughly 0.45 to 1 microgram was reverse transcribed with random hexamers. TCR beta CDR3 regions were amplified with the immunoSEQ multiplex PCR assay covering 54 Vbeta and 13 Jbeta segments. Bias from PCR amplification was corrected by using a synthetic template baseline for primer optimization and for computational correction. Per the authors' processing: Reads were annotated to V, D and J genes according to IMGT and were analyzed with immunoSEQ Analyzer, with only productive sequences retained. Clonality was calculated as one minus the Shannon entropy normalized by log2 of the number of productive unique sequences. For each patient and control, public and private clones were evaluated among the 100 most prevalent clones. Clones were defined as Susac-specific if absent from the healthy and MS cohorts, from around 1,000 published viral clones and from other ImmuneACCESS disease sequences. TCRdb applied fastp at Q25 and MiXCR to the public reads, then kept only in-frame beta chains. Rows are unified per CDR3 protein, each entry keeping the most common DNA and genes. TCRdb, rather than the study authors, made the V and J calls. Across this sample there are about 180,000 distinct CDR3 sequences, with 90% to 95% seen only once. Of the sample, 0.1% to 0.13% is held by the ten largest clones.

Spanning cysteine to phenylalanine, the CDR3 consists of 13 amino acids. Left in the record is the CDR3 DNA by itself, 39 bases read in frame from the first base. Germline trimming: 4 bases from V, 0 bases from J; junction bases outside gene matches: 2. According to the germline V gene, CDR1 reads SQVTM and CDR2 reads ANQGSEA. The chain is assembled from TRBV29-1 and TRBJ2-7; TRBD2 agrees with 8 junctional bases. This TCR came from a human donor with Susac syndrome. The source material was CD4+ T cells from PBMCs. CDR3 reads: CSVGAGVSYEQYF. The nucleotide sequence is given as TGCAGCGTTGGAGCGGGGGTCTCCTACGAGCAGTACTTC.